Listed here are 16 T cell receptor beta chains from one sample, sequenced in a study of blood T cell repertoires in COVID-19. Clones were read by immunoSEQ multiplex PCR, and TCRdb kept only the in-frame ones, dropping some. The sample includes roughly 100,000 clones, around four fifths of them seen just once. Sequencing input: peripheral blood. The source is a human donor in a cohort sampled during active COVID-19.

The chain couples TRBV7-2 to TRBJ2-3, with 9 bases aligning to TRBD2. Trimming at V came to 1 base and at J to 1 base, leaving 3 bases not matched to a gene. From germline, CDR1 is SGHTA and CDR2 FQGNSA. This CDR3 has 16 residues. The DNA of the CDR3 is TGTGCCAGCAGCTTAGACCAGCGGGGGGGCACAGATACGCAGTATTTT. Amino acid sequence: CASSLDQRGGTDTQYF. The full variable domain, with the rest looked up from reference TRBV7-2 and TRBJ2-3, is GAGVSQSPSNKVTEKGKDVELRCDPISGHTALYWYRQSLGQGLEFLIYFQGNSAPDKSGLPSDRFSAERTGGSVSTLTIQRTQQEDSAVYLCASSLDQRGGTDTQYFGPGTRLTVL.

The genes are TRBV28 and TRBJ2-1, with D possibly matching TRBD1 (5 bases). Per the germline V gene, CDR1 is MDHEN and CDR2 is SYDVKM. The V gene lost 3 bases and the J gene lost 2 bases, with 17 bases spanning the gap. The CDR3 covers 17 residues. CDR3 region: CASSFSTSGYPYNEQFF. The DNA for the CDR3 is TGTGCCAGCAGTTTTTCGACGTCAGGGTATCCCTACAATGAGCAGTTCTTC.

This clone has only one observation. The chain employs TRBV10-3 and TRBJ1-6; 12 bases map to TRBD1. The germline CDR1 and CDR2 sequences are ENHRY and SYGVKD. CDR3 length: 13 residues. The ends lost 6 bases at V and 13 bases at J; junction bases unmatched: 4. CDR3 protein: CAIRGQGASPLHF. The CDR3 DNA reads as TGTGCCATCAGGGGACAGGGGGCATCGCCCCTCCACTTT.

CDR3 region: CASSLFISGNGELFF. The CDR3 nucleotides read TGTGCCAGCAGCTTGTTTATTAGCGGAAACGGGGAGCTGTTTTTT. This sequence joins TRBV5-6 and TRBJ2-2; D may be TRBD2 (6 bases). Germline values: CDR1 SGHDT, CDR2 YYEEEE. This CDR3 is 15 amino acids long. V was shortened by 1 base and J by 7 bases, with 14 bases between the two germline ends. Using reference TRBV5-6 and TRBJ2-2 for the parts outside the CDR3, the full variable domain is DAGVTQSPTHLIKTRGQQVTLRCSPKSGHDTVSWYQQALGQGPQFIFQYYEEEERQRGNFPDRFSGHQFPNYSSELNVNALLLGDSALYLCASSLFISGNGELFFGEGSRLTVL.

CDR3 region: CASSPRDRKNTEAFF. The CDR3 DNA follows: TGTGCCAGCAGCCCGAGGGACAGGAAGAACACTGAAGCTTTCTTT. V gene TRBV7-2 combines with J gene TRBJ1-1; 8 positions match TRBD1. CDR3 size: 15 residues. The ends lost 5 bases at V and 1 base at J; junction bases unmatched: 6. The germline V gene encodes CDR1 SGHTA and CDR2 FQGNSA. The full variable domain, completed using reference TRBV7-2 and TRBJ1-1, is GAGVSQSPSNKVTEKGKDVELRCDPISGHTALYWYRQSLGQGLEFLIYFQGNSAPDKSGLPSDRFSAERTGGSVSTLTIQRTQQEDSAVYLCASSPRDRKNTEAFFGQGTRLTVV.

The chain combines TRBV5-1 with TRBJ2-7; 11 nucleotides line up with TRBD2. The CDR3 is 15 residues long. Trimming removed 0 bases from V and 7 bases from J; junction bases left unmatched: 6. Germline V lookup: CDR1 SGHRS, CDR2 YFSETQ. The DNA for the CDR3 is TGCGCCAGCAGCTTGGTAGCGGGGGGGCCAGGGGAGCAGTACTTC. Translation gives CASSLVAGGPGEQYF.

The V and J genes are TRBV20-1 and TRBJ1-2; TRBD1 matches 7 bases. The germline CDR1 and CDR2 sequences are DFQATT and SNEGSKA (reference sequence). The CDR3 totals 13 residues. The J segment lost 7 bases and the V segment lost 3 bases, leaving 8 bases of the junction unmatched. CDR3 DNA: TGCAGTGCTAGTCAGGAAGGGGGCATTGGCTACACCTTC. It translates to CSASQEGGIGYTF.

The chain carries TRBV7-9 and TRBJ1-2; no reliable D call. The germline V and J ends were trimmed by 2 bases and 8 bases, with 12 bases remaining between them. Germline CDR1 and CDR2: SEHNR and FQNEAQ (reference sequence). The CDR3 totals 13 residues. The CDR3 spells CASSLQSGNGYTF. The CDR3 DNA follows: TGTGCCAGCAGCTTACAGTCCGGGAACGGCTACACCTTC.

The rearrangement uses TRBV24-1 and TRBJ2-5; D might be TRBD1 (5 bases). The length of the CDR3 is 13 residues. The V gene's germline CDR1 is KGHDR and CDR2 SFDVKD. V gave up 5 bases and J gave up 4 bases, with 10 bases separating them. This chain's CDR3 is CATSALGLETQYF. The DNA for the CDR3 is TGTGCCACCAGTGCGTTGGGGCTAGAGACCCAGTACTTC.

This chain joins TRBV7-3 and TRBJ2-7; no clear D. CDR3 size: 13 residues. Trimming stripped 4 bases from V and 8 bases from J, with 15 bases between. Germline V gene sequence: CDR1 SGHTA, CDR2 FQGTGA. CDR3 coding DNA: TGTGCCAGCAGCTCGAGTCAGTCAGGCAAGCAGTACTTC. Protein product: CASSSSQSGKQYF. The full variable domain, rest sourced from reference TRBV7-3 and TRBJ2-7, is GAGVSQTPSNKVTEKGKYVELRCDPISGHTALYWYRQSLGQGPEFLIYFQGTGAADDSGLPNDRFFAVRPEGSVSTLKIQRTERGDSAVYLCASSSSQSGKQYFGPGTRLTVT.

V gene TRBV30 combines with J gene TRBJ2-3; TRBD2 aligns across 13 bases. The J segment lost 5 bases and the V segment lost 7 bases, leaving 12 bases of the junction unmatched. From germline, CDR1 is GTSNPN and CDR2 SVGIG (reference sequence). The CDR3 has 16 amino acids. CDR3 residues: CAFRRRLAGGIDTQYF. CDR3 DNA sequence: TGTGCCTTCCGCCGGAGACTAGCGGGGGGAATAGATACGCAGTATTTT.

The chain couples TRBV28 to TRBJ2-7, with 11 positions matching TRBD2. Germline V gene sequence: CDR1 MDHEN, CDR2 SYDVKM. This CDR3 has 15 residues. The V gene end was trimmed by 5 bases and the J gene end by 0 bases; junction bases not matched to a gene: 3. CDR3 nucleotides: TGTGCCAGCAGTCCGGGGACTAGCGGCTCCTACGAGCAGTACTTC. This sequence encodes CASSPGTSGSYEQYF.

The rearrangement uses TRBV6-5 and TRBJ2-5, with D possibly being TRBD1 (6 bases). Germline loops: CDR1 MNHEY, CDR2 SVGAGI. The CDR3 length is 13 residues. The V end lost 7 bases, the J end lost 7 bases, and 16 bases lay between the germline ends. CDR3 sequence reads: CASNDRTPGTQYF. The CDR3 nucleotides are TGTGCCAGCAACGACAGGACCCCAGGGACCCAGTACTTC.

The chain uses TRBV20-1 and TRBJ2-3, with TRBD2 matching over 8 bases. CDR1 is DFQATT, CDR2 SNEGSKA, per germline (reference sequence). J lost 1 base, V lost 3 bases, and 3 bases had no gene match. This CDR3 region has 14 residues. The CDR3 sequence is CSASRRGGTDTQYF. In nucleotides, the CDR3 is TGCAGTGCTAGTAGGCGGGGGGGCACAGATACGCAGTATTTT.

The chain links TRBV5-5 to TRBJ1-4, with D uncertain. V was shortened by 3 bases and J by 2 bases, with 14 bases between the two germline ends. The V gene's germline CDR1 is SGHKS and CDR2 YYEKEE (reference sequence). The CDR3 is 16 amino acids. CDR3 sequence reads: CASSSQIGGTNEKLFF. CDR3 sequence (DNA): TGTGCCAGCAGCTCACAAATCGGAGGGACTAATGAAAAACTGTTTTTT.

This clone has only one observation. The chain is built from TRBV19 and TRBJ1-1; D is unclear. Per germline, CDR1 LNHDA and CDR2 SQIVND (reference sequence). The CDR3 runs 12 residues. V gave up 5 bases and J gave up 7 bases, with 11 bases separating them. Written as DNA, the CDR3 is TGTGCCAGTAGTTCCTCTGTCGGTGAAGCTTTCTTT. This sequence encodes CASSSSVGEAFF.